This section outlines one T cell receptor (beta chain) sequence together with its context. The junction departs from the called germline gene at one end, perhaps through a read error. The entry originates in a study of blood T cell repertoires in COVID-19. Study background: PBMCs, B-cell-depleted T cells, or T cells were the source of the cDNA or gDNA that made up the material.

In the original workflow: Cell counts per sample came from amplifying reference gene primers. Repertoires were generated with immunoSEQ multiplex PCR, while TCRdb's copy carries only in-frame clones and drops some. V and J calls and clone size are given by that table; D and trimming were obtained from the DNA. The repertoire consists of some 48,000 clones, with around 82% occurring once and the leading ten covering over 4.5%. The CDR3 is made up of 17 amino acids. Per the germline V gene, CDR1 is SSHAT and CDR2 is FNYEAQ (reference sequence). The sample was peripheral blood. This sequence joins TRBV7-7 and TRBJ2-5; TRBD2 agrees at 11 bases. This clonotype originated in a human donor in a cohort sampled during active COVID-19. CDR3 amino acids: CASSPNPGTSGQETQYF. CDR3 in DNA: TGTGCTAGCAGCCCAAACCCGGGGACTAGCGGACAAGAGACCCAGTACTTC.